The clone carrying this TCR beta chain occurred once. This record comes from a study of blood T cell repertoires in COVID-19. Study summary: PBMCs, B-cell-depleted T cells, or T cells were the source of the cDNA or gDNA that made up the material.

Authors' processing steps: Amplified reference gene primers provided the basis for estimating nucleated cell counts. Measured with immunoSEQ multiplex PCR; TCRdb has only the in-frame clones, and not every one. Clonal size and the V and J genes are those of that table, whereas D and trimming came from the DNA. This sample has hundreds of thousands of clones, with around 88% found just once. V lost 6 bases to trimming and J lost 3 bases; unmatched junction nucleotides: 7. In germline, CDR1 is SEHNR, CDR2 FQNEAQ (reference sequence). The CDR3 is 15 residues long. While infection was still active, Seattle patients were enrolled and then followed longitudinally.

The clonotype comes from a woman aged 55 to 70 with COVID-19, enrolled during active disease. The gene calls are TRBV7-9 and TRBJ2-7; 11 bases agree with TRBD2. The sequencing input was peripheral blood. In DNA, the CDR3 is TGTGCCAGCAGTTCTACTAGCGGGGGTCTCTACGAGCAGTACTTC. It encodes CASSSTSGGLYEQYF.